A selection of T cell receptor beta chains follows, all from one sample in a study of CD8+CD57+ T cells in acquired aplastic anemia. TCRdb recomputed calls from the reads with MiXCR, one row per CDR3 protein. The data hold about 130,000 distinct CDR3 sequences, with around 48% observed a single time. Sequenced: sorted CD4+, CD8+, or CD8+CD57+ T cells (not recorded which) from PBMCs. These receptors came from a human donor in good health, serving as a control. The CDR3 runs from the conserved cysteine through the conserved F or W. Fields, in order: D gene, J gene, V gene, clone size, CDR3 protein, CDR3 DNA. The D gene is left open where the match is weak. Clone size is stated in some rows and not others, as once, few, many or a class when expanded.

.	TRBJ1-2	TRBV29-1	many	CSARGDLGYTF	TGCAGCGCCAGAGGGGATCTGGGCTACACCTTC
TRBD1	TRBJ1-5	TRBV7-9	many	CASSLDRERQPQHF	TGTGCCAGCAGCTTGGACAGGGAGAGACAGCCCCAGCATTTT
.	TRBJ2-1	TRBV29-1	many	CSVGGGRGETYNEQFF	TGCAGCGTGGGTGGGGGCAGGGGCGAAACCTACAATGAGCAGTTCTTC
.	TRBJ1-5	TRBV20-1	.	CSATAGSGNQPQHF	TGCAGTGCTACGGCAGGGTCGGGGAATCAGCCCCAGCATTTT
.	TRBJ2-5	TRBV19	.	CASSITEETQYF	TGTGCCAGTAGTATCACAGAAGAGACCCAGTACTTC
.	TRBJ2-7	TRBV19	.	CASSSNGHEQYF	TGTGCCAGTAGTTCTAACGGCCACGAGCAGTACTTC
.	TRBJ2-1	TRBV2	many	CASSATLRNNEQFF	TGTGCCAGCAGTGCTACTCTCCGAAACAATGAGCAGTTCTTC
.	TRBJ1-3	TRBV10-3	many	CAIRGPLSGNTIYF	TGTGCCATCAGGGGGCCACTCTCTGGAAACACCATATATTTT
.	TRBJ1-2	TRBV3-1	once	CASSQHDRYGYTF	TGTGCCAGCAGCCAACACGATCGCTATGGCTACACCTTC
.	TRBJ2-2	TRBV7-3	many	CASSLTRQANTGELFF	TGTGCCAGCAGCTTAACGAGGCAGGCGAACACCGGGGAGCTGTTTTTT
TRBD1	TRBJ2-5	TRBV20-1	.	CSTGDRRGAREAQYF	TGCAGTACTGGGGACAGGAGGGGGGCAAGGGAGGCCCAGTACTTC
.	TRBJ1-2	TRBV15	.	CATSRDFLGGYTF	TGTGCCACCAGCAGAGATTTTTTAGGTGGCTACACCTTC
.	TRBJ1-1	TRBV11-3	many	CASSRGADTEAFF	TGTGCCAGCAGCAGGGGCGCGGACACTGAAGCTTTCTTT
.	TRBJ1-2	TRBV5-6	.	CASSFGTETIYTF	TGTGCCAGCAGCTTCGGCACAGAGACTATCTACACCTTC
.	TRBJ1-5	TRBV7-9	many	CASSRGGGFSNQPQHF	TGTGCCAGCAGCCGAGGGGGGGGTTTTAGCAATCAGCCCCAGCATTTT
TRBD2	TRBJ2-7	TRBV11-3	.	CASSSVTSGSVEQYF	TGTGCCAGCAGCTCTGTGACTAGCGGGAGCGTCGAGCAGTACTTC
.	TRBJ1-5	TRBV4-2	many	CASSVIEGAKTGNQPQHF	TGTGCCAGCAGCGTCATAGAGGGCGCAAAAACAGGCAATCAGCCCCAGCATTTT